This entry is about one TCR beta chain. The data originate from a study of control samples from healthy donors and cancer patients. The V gene's germline CDR1 is ENHRY and CDR2 SYGVKD. The CDR3 runs to 12 residues. Trimming removed 4 bases at V and 5 bases at J, with 5 bases between. The repertoire was sequenced with immunoSEQ multiplex PCR; TCRdb's copy has only in-frame clones and lacks some. Here the sample spans around 200,000 clones, over 85% being singletons. The source is a man younger than 35 in good health. This rearrangement joins TRBV10-3 to TRBJ2-2, with unresolved D. Source material: blood. CDR3 amino acids: CAISGKTGELFF. CDR3 coding DNA: TGTGCCATCAGTGGAAAGACCGGGGAGCTGTTTTTT.